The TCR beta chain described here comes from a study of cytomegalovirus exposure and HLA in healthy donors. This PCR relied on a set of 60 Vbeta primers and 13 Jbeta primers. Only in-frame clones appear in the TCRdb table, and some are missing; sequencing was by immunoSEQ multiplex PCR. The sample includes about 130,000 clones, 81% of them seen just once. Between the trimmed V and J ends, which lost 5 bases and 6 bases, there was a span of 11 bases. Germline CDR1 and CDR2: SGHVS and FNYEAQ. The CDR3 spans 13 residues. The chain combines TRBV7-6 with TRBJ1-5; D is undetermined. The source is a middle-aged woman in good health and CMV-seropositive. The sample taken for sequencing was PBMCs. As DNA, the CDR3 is TGTGCCAGCAGCGACATGGAGGGTCAGCCCCAGCATTTT. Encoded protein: CASSDMEGQPQHF.